The clone carrying this TCR beta chain is deemed hyperexpanded by its frequency. TCRdb re-called the reads and gives one entry per CDR3 protein, without DNA. The listing records around 850 distinct CDR3 sequences. This sample is part of a study of diagnostic markers for celiac disease. Germline CDR1 is MDHEN and CDR2 is SYDVKM. The CDR3 extends over 18 amino acids. This receptor was taken from a human donor. This table probably holds off-target reads from a library built for another chain. The chain employs TRBV28 and TRBJ2-3; without DNA, the TCRdb call of TRBD2 cannot be checked. Specimen: either unsorted cells or a sorted T cell fraction (not recorded which). The CDR3 sequence: CASSPLRAENPFTDTQYF. Filled out from reference TRBV28 and TRBJ2-3, the complete variable domain reads DVKVTQSSRYLVKRTGEKVFLECVQDMDHENMFWYRQDPGLGLRLIYFSYDVKMKEKGDIPEGYSVSREKKERFSLILESASTNQTSMYLCASSPLRAENPFTDTQYFGPGTRLTVL.